This TCR beta chain was recovered during a study of Tregs in tolerant kidney transplant recipients. Method: immunoSEQ multiplex PCR; TCRdb's copy keeps in-frame clones and lacks some. The top ten hold around 0.58% of the sample, which has fewer than 80,000 clones, less than 98% seen once. Germline-derived CDR1 and CDR2 are LGHNA and YSLEER. The CDR3 is made up of 15 amino acids. Deletions cut 4 bases from V and 2 bases from J, with 11 bases between. The rearrangement links TRBV4-3 to TRBJ2-2, with no clear D. The receptor was derived from a human donor who received a combined kidney and bone marrow transplant. Sequenced material: CD4+ T cells from blood, taken before the transplant. CDR3 DNA: TGCGCCAGCAGCCCAATGACAAGCAACACCGGGGAGCTGTTTTTT. It codes for CASSPMTSNTGELFF.